What follows are 2 T cell receptor beta chains derived from one specimen sequenced in a study of blood T cells in healthy people across ages (dated by TCRdb to 2014 to 2015). Library prep was done by 5' RACE. Sequenced using an Illumina HiSeq 2500. The second PCR ran for roughly 7 to 12 cycles and used a J-beta primer mix along with a sample-barcoded 5' primer. Using fastp at Q25 and MiXCR, TCRdb reprocessed the public reads and kept productive beta chains. Each CDR3 protein appears once, grouped with its most common genes and DNA. The sample contains 1.4 million or so distinct CDR3 sequences, 42% of them found a single time. Clones ranked in the top ten supply about 3.8% of the sample. Sequencing used blood. Receptors originate from a woman aged 18-30 years in good health.

The chain couples TRBV29-1 to TRBJ1-2; maybe TRBD1 (6 bases). V dropped 4 bases and J dropped 6 bases, with 21 bases sitting between them. The CDR3 runs 15 residues. CDR1 is SQVTM and CDR2 is ANQGSEA in the germline V gene. CDR3 bases: TGCAGCGTTGGGGACCTGGGGTACAGGGCAAATGGCTACACCTTC. Translating it yields CSVGDLGYRANGYTF.

This sequence joins TRBV28 and TRBJ2-3; TRBD2 is a possible D gene (6 bases). V gave up 1 base and J gave up 3 bases, with 8 bases separating them. The CDR3 covers 14 residues. Germline V lookup: CDR1 MDHEN, CDR2 SYDVKM. CDR3 region: CASSLSSVTDTQYF. CDR3 nucleotides: TGTGCCAGCAGTTTATCTAGCGTTACAGATACGCAGTATTTT.